A selection of T cell receptor beta chains follows, all from one sample in a study of blood T cell repertoires in COVID-19. TCRdb's table, derived via immunoSEQ multiplex PCR, lists solely in-frame clones and lacks some. The sample gives around 310,000 clones, nearly 90% of which show up once; around 0.98% is in the top ten. The specimen was peripheral blood. All receptors derive from a woman between 40 and 50 years old with COVID-19, enrolled during active disease. CDR3s include the opening cysteine and the closing phenylalanine or tryptophan. Only part of the rows carry a size: once, few, many, or a class if the clone is expanded.

TRBV4-1 | few | CASSSSSGTTNSPLHF
TRBV7-9 | NA | CASSLAGANTGELFF
TRBV4-3 | NA | CASSQDRYGYTF
TRBV5-6 | NA | CASSLPRRAGEQYF
TRBV19 | NA | CARDPGHSYEQYF
TRBV28 | once | CASSTAGLVRYEQYF
TRBV4-1 | NA | CASSQEGQSSGNTIYF
TRBV5-5 | NA | CASSLREGNSPLHF
TRBV27 | NA | CASGPQGTTEAFF
TRBV18 | NA | CASSPEAGADYGYTF
TRBV28 | few | CASSSRGIANYGYTF
TRBV7-9 | NA | CASSLYGSTDTQYF
TRBV6-6 | once | CASSHTGATPLHF
TRBV7-9 | NA | CASSRGSGQFF
TRBV27 | NA | CASSSPRSAEAFF
TRBV28 | NA | CASSSGSEQYF
TRBV27 | NA | CASSTLRREETQYF
TRBV6-1 | NA | CASSEYSDFYEQYF
TRBV4-2 | NA | CASSQGSRQGQEKLFF
TRBV9 | NA | CASSSRHNTGELFF
TRBV5-1 | NA | CASSLVVNWDIRHEKLFF
TRBV12-3/TRBV12-4 | few | CASSEDTNTEAFF
TRBV7-2 | NA | CASSLGHSTYEQYF
TRBV5-4 | NA | CASSPGGDTGPYGYTF
TRBV7-2 | NA | CASSLDRGNEQYF
TRBV4-2 | once | CASSQKDRGVGGYTF
TRBV7-9 | once | CASSYTSREDYEQYF
TRBV9 | NA | CASSVGSRNSYNEQFF
TRBV5-1 | NA | CASSLDRSSGNTIYF
TRBV2 | NA | CASRAGKPGQYF
TRBV20-1 | NA | CSASGQSNQPQHF
TRBV6-6 | once | CASSYKTGATEAFF
TRBV11-2 | NA | CASSSRAGGPTEAFF
TRBV28 | NA | CASSSTRQGEKLFF
TRBV19 | few | CASSPRWTYEQYF
TRBV11-2 | NA | CASSLGLRRVGQETQYF
TRBV7-9 | NA | CASSSTYPRGNSPLHF
TRBV29-1 | NA | CSVDGSTPTAEYGYTF
TRBV7-2 | once | CASSFFTGNYGYTF
TRBV27 | NA | CASSLSGDDRVGNYGYTF
TRBV5-1 | NA | CASSLVPGSYYGYTF
TRBV30 | once | CAWSDRLVGREQFF
TRBV15 | few | CATSSRANEKLFF
TRBV11-3 | NA | CASSLYLSGANVLTF
TRBV27 | NA | CASRTPSSGANVLTF